The present T cell receptor beta chain was sequenced within a study of CD8+ T cells in alopecia areata. Notes on the study in general: The study found higher clonality in lesional than normal scalp, especially in alopecia totalis/universalis. Scalp repertoires also include resident alphabeta T cells from normal skin.

Researchers picked out CD4+ and CD8+ T cells from PBMCs by sorting. The germline V gene has CDR1 LGHNA and CDR2 YNFKEQ. The CDR3 covers 15 residues. Trimming cost V 1 base and J 4 bases, with 13 bases left between them. Reverse transcription of extracted RNA yielded cDNA, which provided the sequencing template. The repertoire was sequenced with immunoSEQ multiplex PCR; TCRdb's copy has only in-frame clones and lacks some. The sample has some 31,000 clones; about 80% are singletons. Worth noting for this clone: Antigen unknown.

The origin of this receptor is a human donor with alopecia areata. The sequencing sample was made of NKG2D-low CD8+ T cells sorted from blood. The chain joins TRBV4-2 to TRBJ2-5, with D possibly TRBD1 on 5 matching bases. For the CDR3, the DNA is TGTGCCAGCAGCCAAGTTACTGGGCAGGGAGAGACCCAGTACTTC. It specifies CASSQVTGQGETQYF.